The subject of this entry is one TCR beta chain. Some clones are missing from TCRdb's copy, which holds only in-frame ones; the method was immunoSEQ multiplex PCR. The sample consists of fewer than 150,000 clones, 85% to 90% of them appearing once. Trimming removed 7 bases from V and 7 bases from J, with 20 bases in between. Germline CDR1 and CDR2: WSHSY and SAAADI. There are 14 residues in the CDR3. The data stem from a study of blood T cell repertoires in COVID-19. For the study at large: The analysed material was cDNA or gDNA that came from T cells, B-cell-depleted T cells, or PBMCs.

The clonotype originates from a woman between 35 and 50 years old with acute or convalescent COVID-19. The sequenced sample was peripheral blood. V gene TRBV10-2 combines with J gene TRBJ2-7, with D uncertain. The CDR3 here is CASTSKALSREQYF. The CDR3 nucleotides are TGCGCCAGCACCTCCAAGGCCCTGTCCAGGGAGCAGTACTTC.